Listed below are T cell receptor beta chains from one sample, sequenced in a study of T-cell reconstitution after alpha-beta-depleted transplantation in children. TCRdb reprocessed the PCR reads via MiXCR and lists one record per CDR3 protein. The sample comprises roughly 100,000 distinct CDR3 sequences, around 7% of which are singletons, and roughly 15% rests with the top ten. The sample was PBMCs, taken before TCRalphabeta/CD19-depleted stem cell transplant. The receptors here all came from a boy younger than 10 with acute lymphoblastic leukemia, due to receive a stem cell transplant. The CDR3 runs from the conserved cysteine through the conserved F or W. D genes are given only for firm matches. Clone sizes are given selectively: once, few, many, or a class where the clone is expanded.

v_call	clone_size	d_call	j_call	cdr3_nt	cdr3_aa
TRBV29-1	many	.	TRBJ2-1	TGCAGCGACACCAGAGCAGGGGGGTTTTACAATGAGCAGTTCTTC	CSDTRAGGFYNEQFF
TRBV7-2	many	TRBD2	TRBJ2-3	TGTGCCAGCAGCTTCGGGGGCGGGGGGCCCACAGATACGCAGTATTTT	CASSFGGGGPTDTQYF
TRBV3-1	.	.	TRBJ2-5	TGTGCCACCTCCCAATCCCGGGGGATGGAGACCCAGTACTTC	CATSQSRGMETQYF
TRBV7-9	few	TRBD2	TRBJ2-1	TGTGCCAGCAGCTCTACTCACCAGCGGGGGATCTACAATGAGCAGTTCTTC	CASSSTHQRGIYNEQFF
TRBV6-4	few	TRBD1	TRBJ2-2	TGTGCCAGCAGCTCCGACAGGGCAACCGGGGAGCTGTTTTTT	CASSSDRATGELFF
TRBV27	many	TRBD1	TRBJ2-1	TGTGCCAGCAGTTTATTTGACAGGGGTGAGCAGTTCTTC	CASSLFDRGEQFF
TRBV29-1	many	.	TRBJ2-7	TGCAGCGTTGAGGGGCAGGGGTTTTACGAGCAGTACTTC	CSVEGQGFYEQYF
TRBV20-1	many	.	TRBJ1-1	TGCAGTGCTAGAGCGGGCACTGAAGCTTTCTTT	CSARAGTEAFF
TRBV6-5	many	.	TRBJ1-1	TGTGCCAGCAGTTACTCTGGACGGACCACTGAAGCTTTCTTT	CASSYSGRTTEAFF
TRBV25-1	many	TRBD2	TRBJ2-7	TGTGCCAGCAGTGGGGCGGGGGGTCTCTCCTACGAGCAGTACTTC	CASSGAGGLSYEQYF
TRBV4-2	many	TRBD1	TRBJ1-5	TGTGCCAGCAGCCCCGGGACAGGGGTCAATCAGCCCCAGCATTTT	CASSPGTGVNQPQHF
TRBV12-3/TRBV12-4	once	.	TRBJ1-1	TGTGCCAGCAGTTTACCGGCGGGCACTGAAGCTTTCTTT	CASSLPAGTEAFF
TRBV5-6	many	TRBD2	TRBJ2-3	TGTGCCAGCAGCCCCCCCGGGGGGAGGGCCCCCACAGATACGCAGTATTTT	CASSPPGGRAPTDTQYF
TRBV27	many	.	TRBJ1-6	TGTGCCAGCAGTTTGGTCGGACAGTTCTATAATTCACCCCTCCACTTT	CASSLVGQFYNSPLHF
TRBV3-1	many	TRBD2	TRBJ2-5	TGTGCCAGCAGCGAGAAGCCAACCGGGACTAGAGGCCTTGCGCCCCAGTACTTC	CASSEKPTGTRGLAPQYF
TRBV28	few	TRBD1	TRBJ1-1	TGTGCCACCTTACCCCAGGGGGAGAGGAACACTGAAGCTTTCTTT	CATLPQGERNTEAFF
TRBV6-6	many	TRBD1	TRBJ1-1	TGTGCCAGCAGTTATACAGGGGGCACTGAAGCTTTCTTT	CASSYTGGTEAFF
TRBV6-1	many	.	TRBJ2-3	TGTGCCAGCAGTGAAGCATTCGACAGAGCGACTATCACAGATACGCAGTATTTT	CASSEAFDRATITDTQYF
TRBV5-6	few	.	TRBJ2-3	TGTGCCAGCAGCTTGGCGTCTGACACAGATACGCAGTATTTT	CASSLASDTDTQYF
TRBV6-1	.	.	TRBJ2-1	TGTGCCAGCAGTCGCAAGGGACCCAGCTCCTACAATGAGCAGTTCTTC	CASSRKGPSSYNEQFF
TRBV6-5	.	.	TRBJ1-2	TGTGCCAGCAGTTACTCGCCGAGCTATGGCTACACCTTC	CASSYSPSYGYTF
TRBV15	.	.	TRBJ1-1	TGTGCCACCAGCATCGGGGGAGACACTGAAGCTTTCTTT	CATSIGGDTEAFF
TRBV19	.	TRBD1	TRBJ1-6	TGTGCCAGTAGGGGACAGGGCGAGAATTCACCCCTCCACTTT	CASRGQGENSPLHF
TRBV7-2	.	.	TRBJ2-5	TGTGCCAGCAGCCCCACCCTATGGGGGAAAGAGACCCAGTACTTC	CASSPTLWGKETQYF
TRBV15	many	TRBD1	TRBJ1-3	TGTGCCACCACCACGGGGGACAGGAGGATTGGAAACACCATATATTTT	CATTTGDRRIGNTIYF
TRBV9	few	.	TRBJ2-3	TGTGCCAGCAGCGTAGGGAGGTTGGTGGATACGCAGTATTTT	CASSVGRLVDTQYF